This TCR beta chain was sequenced during a study of CD8 T cells in Susac syndrome. It was with random hexamers that 0.5 to 1 ug RNA was reverse transcribed. immunoSEQ multiplex PCR amplified TCR beta CDR3 across 54 Vbeta, 13 Jbeta. TCRdb ran MiXCR on the immunoSEQ multiplex PCR reads and lists one entry per CDR3 protein. This table holds around 180,000 distinct CDR3 sequences, 80% to 95% found once. The TEMRA cells underwent FACS enrichment, while the CD8+ and CD4+ T cells underwent negative isolation. This CDR3 contains 11 residues. J was trimmed by 9 bases and V by 4 bases; bases with no gene match: 0. From germline, CDR1 is SNHLY and CDR2 FYNNEI.

The source of this sequence is a human donor with multiple sclerosis. The chain combines TRBV2 with TRBJ2-1; 7 bases match TRBD2. The sequencing input was CD4+ T cells from PBMCs. The CDR3 DNA reads TGTGCCAGCAGTGGACTAGCTGAGCAGTTCTTC. Translated: CASSGLAEQFF. Together with reference TRBV2 and TRBJ2-1, the CDR3 gives the full variable domain: EPEVTQTPSHQVTQMGQEVILRCVPISNHLYFYWYRQILGQKVEFLVSFYNNEISEKSEIFDDQFSVERPDGSNFTLKIRSTKLEDSAMYFCASSGLAEQFFGPGTRLTVL.